This T cell receptor beta chain was captured by sequencing in a study of cytomegalovirus exposure and HLA in healthy donors. Study-level results: The TCR clusters that emerged in the first cohort tended, a later analysis found, to co-occur in the 110 or so validation repertoires. The majority of TCR sequences were rare, yet some public TCRs appeared in many donors. A few chains linked to CMV were shown in vitro to be specific for CMV antigens.

Germline V gene data show CDR1 as SNHLY and CDR2 as FYNNEI. The CDR3 covers 15 residues. The J segment lost 4 bases and the V segment lost 3 bases, leaving 3 bases of the junction unmatched. In the case of this clone: Its specificity is unknown.

The table came from immunoSEQ multiplex PCR; TCRdb's copy has only in-frame clones and leaves some out. The repertoire includes some 120,000 clones, 88% of them detected once, and 1.4% to 1.5% sits in the top ten. This receptor was taken from a man in his thirties or forties in good health and CMV-seronegative. The gene calls are TRBV2 and TRBJ2-1, with 10 bases aligning to TRBD1. What was sequenced was PBMCs. The CDR3 DNA reads TGTGCCAGCAGTGAGACAGGGGGCCTTTACAATGAGCAGTTCTTC. Translated, it gives CASSETGGLYNEQFF.